The entry below describes one TCR beta chain. Healthy adults negative for HIV, lacking recent acute infections or vaccinations, served as donors. This specimen comes from a study of shared clonotypes between healthy human individuals. The CDR3 length is 14 residues. Germline V CDR1 and CDR2: SGHNT, YYREEE (reference sequence). V dropped 4 bases and J dropped 5 bases, with 16 bases sitting between them. Assay: immunoSEQ multiplex PCR; the TCRdb copy retains only in-frame clones and omits some. The table lists over a million clones, more than 65% of them singletons, with around 1.4% in the top ten. Sequenced input: memory CD4+ T cells sorted from blood. Subset: CD45RA-negative fraction. The chain has TRBV5-4 and TRBJ2-7, with D perhaps given as TRBD1 or TRBD2 (5 bases each). The receptor was derived from a young man in good health. The CDR3 is CASSGALGTHEQYF. CDR3 coding DNA: TGTGCCAGCAGCGGTGCTCTAGGGACCCACGAGCAGTACTTC.